This T cell receptor beta chain was observed in a study of control samples from healthy donors and cancer patients. The protocol was immunoSEQ multiplex PCR, while the TCRdb copy is restricted to in-frame clones and leaves out a portion. The profile covers 75,000 to 95,000 clones, with 90% appearing a single time and under 4% taken by the ten largest. Germline loops: CDR1 MNHNY, CDR2 SVGAGI (reference sequence). This CDR3 spans 13 amino acids. V lost 5 bases to trimming and J lost 8 bases, with 15 bases between them. This clone was seen only once. Material for sequencing was blood. This receptor was taken from a woman younger than 30 in good health. The V gene is TRBV6-6, the J gene TRBJ1-1, with D possibly matching TRBD1 (5 bases). CDR3 sequence: CASSLKTGTEAFF. DNA for the CDR3: TGTGCCAGCAGTCTAAAAACAGGTACCGAAGCTTTCTTT.